The 12 T cell receptor beta chains listed next were all sequenced from one sample in a study of CD8+ T cells in alopecia areata. The treatment denotes: oral pan-JAK inhibitor, 5-10 mg twice daily. After isolation, RNA underwent reverse transcription to generate cDNA as the sequencing template. Some clones are missing from TCRdb's copy, which holds only in-frame ones; the method was immunoSEQ multiplex PCR. The sample includes roughly 200,000 clones, 43% of them seen just once. The sequenced sample was CD4+ T cells sorted from blood, obtained at approximately week 36, from a patient treated with tofacitinib. These receptor sequences come from a human donor with alopecia areata.

This clone was detected once. The J gene is TRBJ2-4, the V gene TRBV6-1; tentative D call: TRBD1 (5 bases). Trimming pared 6 bases from V and 0 bases from J, leaving 6 bases between. Germline values: CDR1 MNHNS, CDR2 SASEGT. CDR3 length equals 13 residues. The CDR3 DNA follows: TGTGCCAGCAGGACAGTAGCCAAAAACATTCAGTACTTC. It yields the protein CASRTVAKNIQYF.

The genes are TRBV2 and TRBJ2-7, with 7 bases fitting TRBD1. CDR3 size: 16 residues. Losses at the gene ends were 6 bases for V and 3 bases for J; bases not matched to a gene: 14. Germline lookup yields CDR1 SNHLY and CDR2 FYNNEI. The CDR3 is CASRRDRNGQVYEQYF. The CDR3 coding sequence is TGTGCCAGCAGGCGAGATAGGAACGGACAGGTCTACGAGCAGTACTTC.

This clone appeared a few times. This CDR3 is also generated by other DNA sequences in the sample. The J gene is TRBJ2-5, the V gene TRBV28; D unclear. Germline-derived CDR1 and CDR2 are MDHEN and SYDVKM. V was pared by 6 bases and J by 3 bases, with 5 bases between. The CDR3 extends over 11 amino acids. CDR3: CASRSEETQYF. The CDR3 bases are TGTGCCAGCAGGTCCGAAGAGACCCAGTACTTC. Based on the CDR3 plus reference TRBV28 and TRBJ2-5, the full variable domain is DVKVTQSSRYLVKRTGEKVFLECVQDMDHENMFWYRQDPGLGLRLIYFSYDVKMKEKGDIPEGYSVSREKKERFSLILESASTNQTSMYLCASRSEETQYFGPGTRLLVL.

The chain joins TRBV30 to TRBJ2-2, with D tentatively TRBD1 (5 bases). The germline CDR1 and CDR2 sequences are GTSNPN and SVGIG (reference sequence). Trimming removed 0 bases at V and 6 bases at J, with 11 bases between. CDR3 length equals 14 residues. The chain's CDR3 is CAWSVPGPAGELFF. In DNA, the CDR3 is TGTGCCTGGAGTGTTCCAGGGCCGGCCGGGGAGCTGTTTTTT.

The J gene is TRBJ1-4, the V gene TRBV5-1; D gene ambiguous. CDR3 length: 14 amino acids. Germline assignment: CDR1 SGHRS and CDR2 YFSETQ. The germline V and J ends were trimmed by 1 base and 5 bases, with 9 bases remaining between them. CDR3 nucleotides: TGCGCCAGCAGCTTGACGGACGGCAATGAAAAACTGTTTTTT. Protein: CASSLTDGNEKLFF.

The V and J genes are TRBV7-3 and TRBJ2-1; the D is unclear. CDR3 size: 15 residues. CDR1 and CDR2 from the germline V gene are SGHTA and FQGTGA. Trimming pared 5 bases from V and 0 bases from J, leaving 11 bases between. CDR3 nucleotides: TGTGCCAGCAGCATCGACGGAAGCTCCTACAATGAGCAGTTCTTC. Its translation is CASSIDGSSYNEQFF. The variable domain in full, completed from reference TRBV7-3 and TRBJ2-1, reads GAGVSQTPSNKVTEKGKYVELRCDPISGHTALYWYRQSLGQGPEFLIYFQGTGAADDSGLPNDRFFAVRPEGSVSTLKIQRTERGDSAVYLCASSIDGSSYNEQFFGPGTRLTVL.

This clone has a handful of counts. The gene calls are TRBV30 and TRBJ2-7; 7 bases agree with TRBD1. The germline CDR1 and CDR2 sequences are GTSNPN and SVGIG (reference sequence). With 6 bases clipped from V and 3 bases from J, the junction kept 5 bases outside the gene matches. The CDR3 runs to 12 residues. The CDR3 loop is CACGQVDYEQYF. The DNA of the CDR3 is TGTGCCTGCGGACAGGTGGACTACGAGCAGTACTTC.

The count of this clone is one. The V call is TRBV4-3, the J call TRBJ1-5, with D possibly being TRBD1 (5 bases). This CDR3 spans 15 amino acids. V was cut by 0 bases and J by 4 bases, with 10 bases left in between. CDR1 is LGHNA, CDR2 YSLEER, per germline. The CDR3 loop is CASSQDSAGNQPQHF. The CDR3 region has the DNA TGCGCCAGCAGCCAAGATTCGGCAGGGAATCAGCCCCAGCATTTT.

This chain links TRBV2 with TRBJ2-7; 9 nucleotides match TRBD1. V dropped 7 bases and J dropped 5; count of bases not matched to a gene: 9. The CDR3 length is 14 residues. The germline V gene has CDR1 SNHLY and CDR2 FYNNEI. DNA of the CDR3: TGTGCCAGCACCTTGAGACAGGGGGTACACGAGCAGTACTTC. Amino acids: CASTLRQGVHEQYF.

The chain uses TRBV5-1 and TRBJ2-1; 8 bases are shared with TRBD2. The germline V gene has CDR1 SGHRS and CDR2 YFSETQ. Germline trimming cut 4 bases from V and 2 bases from J; bases unmatched to any gene: 11. The CDR3 contains 17 residues. CDR3 protein: CASSPQARLATYNEQFF. The CDR3 DNA reads TGCGCCAGCAGCCCCCAGGCCCGACTAGCGACCTACAATGAGCAGTTCTTC.

This clone was counted between two and nine times. The chain employs TRBV7-9 and TRBJ2-3; perhaps TRBD2 as D (5 bases). There are 14 residues in the CDR3. V was shortened by 3 bases and J by 2 bases, with 9 bases between the two germline ends. Germline CDR1 SEHNR, CDR2 FQNEAQ (reference sequence). The CDR3 loop reads CASSFGGLTDTQYF. CDR3 coding DNA: TGTGCCAGCAGCTTTGGCGGGCTCACAGATACGCAGTATTTT.

The chain employs TRBV30 and TRBJ2-1; D ambiguous. Looked up from germline, CDR1 is GTSNPN and CDR2 is SVGIG (reference sequence). The CDR3 loop spans 15 amino acids. Trimming left V 2 bases short and J 8 bases short, with 19 bases between. The CDR3 region is CAWSRAPKRVHEQFF. The CDR3 region has the DNA TGTGCCTGGAGTCGAGCTCCGAAAAGGGTCCATGAGCAGTTCTTC.